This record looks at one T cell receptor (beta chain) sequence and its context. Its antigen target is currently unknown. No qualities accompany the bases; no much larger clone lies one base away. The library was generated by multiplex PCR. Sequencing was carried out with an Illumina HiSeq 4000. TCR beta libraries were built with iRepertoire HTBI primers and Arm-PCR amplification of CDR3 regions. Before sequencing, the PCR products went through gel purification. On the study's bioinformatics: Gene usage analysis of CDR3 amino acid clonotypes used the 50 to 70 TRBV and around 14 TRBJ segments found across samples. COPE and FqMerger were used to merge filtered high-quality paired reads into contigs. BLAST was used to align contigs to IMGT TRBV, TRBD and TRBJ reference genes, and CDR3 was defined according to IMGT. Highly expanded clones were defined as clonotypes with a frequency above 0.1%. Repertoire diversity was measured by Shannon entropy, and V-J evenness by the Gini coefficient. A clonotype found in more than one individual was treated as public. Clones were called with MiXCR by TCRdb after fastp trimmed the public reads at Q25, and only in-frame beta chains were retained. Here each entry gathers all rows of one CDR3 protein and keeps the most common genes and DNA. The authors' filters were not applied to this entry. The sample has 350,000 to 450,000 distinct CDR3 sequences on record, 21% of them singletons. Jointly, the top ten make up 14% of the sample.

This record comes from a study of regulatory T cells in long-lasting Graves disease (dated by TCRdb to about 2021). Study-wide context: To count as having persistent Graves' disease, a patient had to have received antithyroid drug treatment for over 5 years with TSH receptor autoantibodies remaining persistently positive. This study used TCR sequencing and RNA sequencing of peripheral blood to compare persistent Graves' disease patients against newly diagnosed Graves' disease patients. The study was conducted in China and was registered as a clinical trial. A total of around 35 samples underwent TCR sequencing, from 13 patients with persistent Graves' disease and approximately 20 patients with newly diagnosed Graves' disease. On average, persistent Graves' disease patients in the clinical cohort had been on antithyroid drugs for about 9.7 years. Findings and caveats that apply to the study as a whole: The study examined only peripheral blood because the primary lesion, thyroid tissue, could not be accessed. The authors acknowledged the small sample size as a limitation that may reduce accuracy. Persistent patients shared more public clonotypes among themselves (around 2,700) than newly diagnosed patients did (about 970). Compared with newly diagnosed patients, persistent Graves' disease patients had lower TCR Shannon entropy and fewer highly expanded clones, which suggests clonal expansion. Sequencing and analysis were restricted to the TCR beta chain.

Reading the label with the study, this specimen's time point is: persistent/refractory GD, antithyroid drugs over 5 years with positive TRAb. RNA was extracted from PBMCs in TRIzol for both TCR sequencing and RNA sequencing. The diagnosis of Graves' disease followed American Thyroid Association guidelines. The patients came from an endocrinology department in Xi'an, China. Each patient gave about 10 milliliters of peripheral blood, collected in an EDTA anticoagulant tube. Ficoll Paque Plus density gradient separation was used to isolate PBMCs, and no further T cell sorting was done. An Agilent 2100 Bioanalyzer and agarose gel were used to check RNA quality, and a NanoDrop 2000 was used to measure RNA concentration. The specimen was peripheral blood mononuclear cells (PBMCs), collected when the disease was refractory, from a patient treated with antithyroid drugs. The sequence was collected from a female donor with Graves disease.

The CDR3 region reads CSAGLGGYQAGETQYF. The DNA sequence is given as TGCAGTGCTGGGTTAGGGGGGTACCAGGCTGGGGAGACCCAGTACTTC. Recombination connected TRBV20-1 to TRBJ2-5; the D assignment is uncertain and may be TRBD1 or TRBD2, with 6 bases supporting each. The CDR3 contains 16 residues, cysteine and phenylalanine counted. Solely the CDR3 DNA is kept, with 48 bases framed from the first base. V is pared back by 5 bases and J by 5 bases, with 24 bases lying between the germline termini. CDR1 and CDR2 are read off the germline V gene (reference sequence) as DFQATT and SNEGSKA.